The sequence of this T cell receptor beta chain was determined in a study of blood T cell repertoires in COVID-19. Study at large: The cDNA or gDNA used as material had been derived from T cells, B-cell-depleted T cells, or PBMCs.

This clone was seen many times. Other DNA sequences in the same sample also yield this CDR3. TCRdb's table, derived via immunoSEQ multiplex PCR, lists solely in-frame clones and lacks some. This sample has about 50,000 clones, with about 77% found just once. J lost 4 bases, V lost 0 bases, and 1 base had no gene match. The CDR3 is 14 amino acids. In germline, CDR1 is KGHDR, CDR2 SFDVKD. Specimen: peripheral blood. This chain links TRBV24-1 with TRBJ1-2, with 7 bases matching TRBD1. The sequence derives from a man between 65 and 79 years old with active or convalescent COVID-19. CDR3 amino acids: CATSDLGTAYGYTF. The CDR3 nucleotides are TGTGCCACCAGTGATTTGGGGACAGCCTATGGCTACACCTTC.